This TCR beta chain was documented in a study of blood T cell repertoires in COVID-19. Study-wide background: COVID-19 samples collected from the United States, Italy and Spain covered acute and convalescent phases.

Clones were sequenced by immunoSEQ multiplex PCR, and TCRdb holds only the in-frame ones, with some missing. The table records nearly 400,000 clones, 85% to 90% of them present only once. Each recovered donor of Cohort 3 presented with two negative PCRs, clearance, or symptom resolution. The germline V gene has CDR1 SGHTA and CDR2 FQGNSA. This CDR3 has 15 residues. Unmatched junction bases numbered 6, after V lost 3 bases and J lost 4 bases. The clonotype was recovered from a woman aged 25 to 39 who had recovered from COVID-19. The chain employs TRBV7-2 and TRBJ2-1; 7 nucleotides align to TRBD2. Sequenced: PBMCs or T cells enriched from blood (not recorded which). CDR3 residues: CASSFPPSGYNEQFF. The CDR3 bases are TGTGCCAGCAGCTTTCCGCCTAGCGGTTACAATGAGCAGTTCTTC.